The next 19 T cell receptor beta chains were all read from a single sample in a study of shared clonotypes between healthy human individuals. Measured with immunoSEQ multiplex PCR; TCRdb has only the in-frame clones, and not every one. The sample consists of fewer than 3 million clones, about nine tenths of them appearing once. Material for sequencing was naive CD4+ T cells from PBMCs. The subset denotes: CD45RA+ positively selected. These receptors all stem from a man younger than 35 in good health. Some clones in this sample may be carry-over from other donors' samples.

The V and J genes are TRBV5-1 and TRBJ1-2; weak D call: TRBD1 (5 bases). The CDR3 is made up of 15 amino acids. The germline V gene has CDR1 SGHRS and CDR2 YFSETQ. V lost 0 bases to trimming and J lost 2 bases, with 11 bases between them. CDR3 amino acids: CASSLAAGGNYGYTF. The CDR3 DNA reads TGCGCCAGCAGCTTGGCGGCGGGGGGGAACTATGGCTACACCTTC.

This clone was detected only a few times. This chain joins TRBV29-1 and TRBJ1-5; D call uncertain. Per germline, CDR1 SQVTM and CDR2 ANQGSEA. The CDR3 is made up of 13 amino acids. The V and J ends lost 8 bases and 2 bases respectively, with 13 bases between them. CDR3 nucleotide sequence: TGCAGCACCCTCGGCGAGGGCAATCAGCCCCAGCATTTT. Its protein product is CSTLGEGNQPQHF.

The chain uses TRBV7-3 and TRBJ2-2; perhaps TRBD2 as D (7 bases). V was pared by 5 bases and J by 7 bases, with 17 bases between. Germline V gives CDR1 SGHTA, CDR2 FQGTGA. This CDR3 is 15 amino acids long. DNA for the CDR3: TGTGCCAGCAGCCCGATGGGGGGGCTAAACGGGGAGCTGTTTTTT. Its translation is CASSPMGGLNGELFF.

The V call is TRBV4-3, the J call TRBJ2-1; a weak D match, TRBD2 (6 bases). Germline V gene sequence: CDR1 LGHNA, CDR2 YSLEER. Trimming stripped 1 base from V and 9 bases from J, with 22 bases between. The CDR3 contains 17 residues. The CDR3 sequence: CASSQGSRGGIRTEQFF. The CDR3 bases are TGCGCCAGCAGCCAAGGTAGTAGGGGCGGGATTCGCACTGAGCAGTTCTTC.

V gene TRBV5-1 combines with J gene TRBJ2-7; TRBD2 might be the D (5 bases). The ends were cut back, 3 bases at V and 1 base at J, with 11 bases in the middle. In germline, CDR1 is SGHRS, CDR2 YFSETQ. The CDR3 spans 14 residues. CDR3 nucleotides: TGCGCCAGCAGCTATCTCGGGGTATCCTACGAGCAGTACTTC. Encoded protein: CASSYLGVSYEQYF.

A remark on this clone: Germline and junction disagree at one end, which may indicate a read error. This rearrangement joins TRBV28 to TRBJ1-1; TRBD1 might be the D (5 bases). CDR3 size: 14 residues. Germline lookup yields CDR1 MDHEN and CDR2 SYDVKM. The CDR3: CASRLWGGNTEAFF. CDR3 nucleotide sequence: TGTGCCAGCAGATTATGGGGGGGGAACACTGAAGCTTTCTTT.

In DNA form, the CDR3 reads TGCAGCGTCCCCGACAGGGACGGACGTGGCTACACCTTC. Translated: CSVPDRDGRGYTF. The V gene is TRBV29-1, the J gene TRBJ1-2; the match to TRBD1 covers 7 bases. CDR1 SQVTM and CDR2 ANQGSEA come from the germline V gene. Unmatched junction bases numbered 11, after V lost 6 bases and J lost 7 bases. This CDR3 region has 13 residues. The variable domain in full, with the rest retrieved from reference TRBV29-1 and TRBJ1-2, is SAVISQKPSRDICQRGTSLTIQCQVDSQVTMMFWYRQQPGQSLTLIATANQGSEATYESGFVIDKFPISRPNLTFSTLTVSNMSPEDSSIYLCSVPDRDGRGYTFGSGTRLTVV.

The chain is built from TRBV9 and TRBJ1-4; no clear D gene. This CDR3 is built from 13 residues. Trimming shortened V by 0 bases and J by 4 bases, and 4 bases separated the two germline ends. Germline lookup yields CDR1 SGDLS and CDR2 YYNGEE. CDR3 in amino acids: CASSVASNEKLFF. Written as DNA, the CDR3 is TGTGCCAGCAGCGTAGCCAGTAATGAAAAACTGTTTTTT.

The J gene is TRBJ1-1, the V gene TRBV10-3, with D possibly matching TRBD1 (5 bases). V was clipped by 3 bases and J by 5 bases, with 13 bases between them. The CDR3 is made up of 14 amino acids. Germline values: CDR1 ENHRY, CDR2 SYGVKD. Written as DNA, the CDR3 is TGTGCCATCAGTGATCGAGTAGGGGATACTGAAGCTTTCTTT. It yields the protein CAISDRVGDTEAFF.

CDR3 nucleotide sequence: TGTGCCAGCAGTTTTGGAGGGGCGGGAGGGCCCTACAATGAGCAGTTCTTC. This codes for CASSFGGAGGPYNEQFF. The chain has TRBV28 and TRBJ2-1; 9 bases map to TRBD2. J gave up 2 bases and V 3 bases, and 8 bases lay outside the gene matches. CDR3 length equals 17 residues. From germline, CDR1 is MDHEN and CDR2 SYDVKM. The full variable domain, completed using reference TRBV28 and TRBJ2-1, is DVKVTQSSRYLVKRTGEKVFLECVQDMDHENMFWYRQDPGLGLRLIYFSYDVKMKEKGDIPEGYSVSREKKERFSLILESASTNQTSMYLCASSFGGAGGPYNEQFFGPGTRLTVL.

The genes are TRBV4-1 and TRBJ2-3; D is perhaps TRBD2 (5 bases). Trimming left V 4 bases short and J 5 bases short, with 10 bases between. Germline CDR1 and CDR2: MGHRA and YSYEKL. The CDR3 is 13 residues long. The CDR3 bases are TGCGCCAGCAGCCCCCCCGGACTAGATACGCAGTATTTT. Amino acid sequence: CASSPPGLDTQYF.

V is TRBV7-2 and J is TRBJ2-2, with D perhaps TRBD2 (5 bases). The V and J ends lost 5 bases and 4 bases respectively, with 11 bases between them. From germline, CDR1 is SGHTA and CDR2 FQGNSA. This CDR3 has 14 residues. The CDR3 DNA is TGTGCCAGCAGCCCATGGACTGTCACCGGGGAGCTGTTTTTT. Residues: CASSPWTVTGELFF. The variable domain in full, completed from reference TRBV7-2 and TRBJ2-2, reads GAGVSQSPSNKVTEKGKDVELRCDPISGHTALYWYRQSLGQGLEFLIYFQGNSAPDKSGLPSDRFSAERTGGSVSTLTIQRTQQEDSAVYLCASSPWTVTGELFFGEGSRLTVL.

The chain combines TRBV7-3 with TRBJ2-5; 8 positions agree with TRBD2. V gave up 0 bases and J gave up 2 bases; unmatched junction bases: 11. Germline V lookup: CDR1 SGHTA, CDR2 FQGTGA. The CDR3 spans 18 residues. CDR3 loop: CASSLTGGTSTVQETQYF. CDR3 coding DNA: TGTGCCAGCAGCTTAACGGGGGGGACTAGTACGGTGCAAGAGACCCAGTACTTC.

This clone came up once. The chain couples TRBV14 to TRBJ2-1; 9 positions match TRBD2. From germline, CDR1 is SGHDN and CDR2 FVKESK. This CDR3 spans 17 amino acids. V gave up 1 base and J gave up 10 bases; unmatched junction bases: 14. Here the CDR3 DNA reads TGTGCCAGCAGCCAAGTCTCTAGCGGGACCCTCTACAGGGAGCAGTTCTTC. Protein product: CASSQVSSGTLYREQFF.

This clone appeared a single time. This chain connects TRBV30 to TRBJ2-2; D unclear. V lost 2 bases, J lost 0 bases, and 4 bases lay in between. Germline values: CDR1 GTSNPN, CDR2 SVGIG (reference sequence). There are 13 residues in the CDR3. The CDR3 DNA follows: TGTGCCTGGAGTTCCCCGAACACCGGGGAGCTGTTTTTT. Its protein product is CAWSSPNTGELFF.

This rearrangement joins TRBV18 to TRBJ2-7; a possible D gene is TRBD2 (5 bases). CDR3 size: 16 residues. V was clipped by 0 bases and J by 3 bases, with 15 bases between them. Looked up from germline, CDR1 is KGHSH and CDR2 is LQKENI. The CDR3: CASSPPYRGMVYEQYF. CDR3 in DNA: TGTGCCAGCTCACCACCGTATCGGGGAATGGTCTACGAGCAGTACTTC.

V is TRBV25-1 and J is TRBJ2-5, with 9 bases fitting TRBD1. Losses at the gene ends were 1 base for V and 3 bases for J; bases not matched to a gene: 6. CDR1 and CDR2 (germline): MGHDK, SYGVNS. The CDR3 covers 16 residues. CDR3 bases: TGTGCCAGCAGTGAATCAGGGACAGGGCGGGAAGAGACCCAGTACTTC. It specifies CASSESGTGREETQYF. The whole variable domain, remainder taken from reference TRBV25-1 and TRBJ2-5, is EADIYQTPRYLVIGTGKKITLECSQTMGHDKMYWYQQDPGMELHLIHYSYGVNSTEKGDLSSESTVSRIRTEHFPLTLESARPSHTSQYLCASSESGTGREETQYFGPGTRLLVL.

The chain recombines TRBV7-2 with TRBJ2-2; D is perhaps TRBD2 (5 bases). Trimming left V 1 base short and J 0 bases short, with 6 bases between. Germline V lookup: CDR1 SGHTA, CDR2 FQGNSA. The CDR3 has 15 amino acids. This CDR3 is CASSLVGANTGELFF. For the CDR3, the DNA is TGTGCCAGCAGCTTAGTCGGGGCGAACACCGGGGAGCTGTTTTTT. The full variable domain, rest sourced from reference TRBV7-2 and TRBJ2-2, is GAGVSQSPSNKVTEKGKDVELRCDPISGHTALYWYRQSLGQGLEFLIYFQGNSAPDKSGLPSDRFSAERTGGSVSTLTIQRTQQEDSAVYLCASSLVGANTGELFFGEGSRLTVL.

This clone was seen only once. V gene TRBV9 combines with J gene TRBJ2-1; 9 positions agree with TRBD2. CDR3 size: 15 residues. Per germline, CDR1 SGDLS and CDR2 YYNGEE. Trimming removed 0 bases from V and 6 bases from J; junction bases left unmatched: 4. The CDR3 spells CASSVGREGRNEQFF. The CDR3 DNA follows: TGTGCCAGCAGCGTAGGGCGGGAGGGCCGCAATGAGCAGTTCTTC.